Each of the 5 T cell receptor beta chains below was sequenced from the same sample in a study of shared T cell receptors in the human thymus. TCRdb's table, derived via immunoSEQ multiplex PCR, lists solely in-frame clones and lacks some. Of 600,000 to 900,000 clones in the sample, approximately 83% are singletons; the top ten hold roughly 0.01%. Another study also made use of these data, one on human thymus T cells.

The sample consisted of thymocytes. All receptors derive from a girl under three years old with a congenital heart defect.

V usage is TRBV19 and J usage is TRBJ2-7, with 10 bases lining up with TRBD1. CDR3 length: 13 residues. The germline CDR1 and CDR2 sequences are LNHDA and SQIVND (reference sequence). After removal of 10 bases from V and 3 bases from J, the junction contained 6 bases not matched to a gene. CDR3 sequence: CATTGTGVYEQYF. The CDR3 region has the DNA TGTGCCACCACCGGGACAGGGGTCTACGAGCAGTACTTC.

The J gene is TRBJ1-1, the V gene TRBV6-5, with a tentative D call TRBD1 (5 bases). CDR1 and CDR2 (germline): MNHEY, SVGAGI. The CDR3 sequence is 14 residues long. Trimming removed 3 bases at V and 9 bases at J, with 17 bases between. CDR3 sequence reads: CASSYQAGSPQAFF. The DNA for the CDR3 is TGTGCCAGCAGTTATCAAGCAGGGTCCCCTCAAGCTTTCTTT.

The V and J genes are TRBV7-8 and TRBJ1-1; weak D call: TRBD1 (5 bases). The CDR3 length is 18 residues. In germline, CDR1 is SGHVS, CDR2 FQNEAQ. V gave up 8 bases and J gave up 1 base, with 26 bases separating them. CDR3 bases: TGTGCCAGCTCAAACTGGGGCCCCATACTTTTGAGGAACACTGAAGCTTTCTTT. As protein: CASSNWGPILLRNTEAFF. The full variable domain, rest sourced from reference TRBV7-8 and TRBJ1-1, is GAGVSQSPRYKVAKRGQDVALRCDPISGHVSLFWYQQALGQGPEFLTYFQNEAQLDKSGLPSDRFFAERPEGSVSTLKIQRTQQEDSAVYLCASSNWGPILLRNTEAFFGQGTRLTVV.

The chain uses TRBV6-5 and TRBJ1-2; D is ambiguous. This CDR3 has 11 residues. Germline CDR1 is MNHEY and CDR2 is SVGAGI. The V gene lost 6 bases and the J gene lost 4 bases, with 6 bases spanning the gap. CDR3 DNA sequence: TGTGCCAGCAGGGCCCTCTATGGCTACACCTTC. It specifies CASRALYGYTF.

This clone was seen a few times. V is TRBV19 and J is TRBJ1-5; the match to TRBD1 covers 12 bases. The CDR3 sequence is 18 residues long. CDR1 and CDR2 (germline): LNHDA, SQIVND (reference sequence). The junction had 16 bases not matched to a gene; V was cut back by 7 bases and J by 6 bases. Here the CDR3 DNA reads TGTGCCAGTACCAGGGACAGGGGGCAAAGAGGACTCGCTCAGCCCCAGCATTTT. It specifies CASTRDRGQRGLAQPQHF.